This entry concerns a single T cell receptor (beta chain). Its antigen is unknown. Per germline, CDR1 MDHEN and CDR2 SYDVKM. The CDR3 extends over 14 amino acids. V was shortened by 8 bases and J by 3 bases, with 14 bases between the two germline ends. This entry is derived from a study of beta chain features in type 1 diabetes. Isolated RNA was reverse transcribed in full, so expressed TCRB transcripts were sequenced. Naive, central memory and regulatory T cell samples averaged about 3.57 million immunoSEQ reads each. The protocol was immunoSEQ multiplex PCR, while the TCRdb copy is restricted to in-frame clones and leaves out a portion. The data hold 130,000 to 150,000 clones, with 10% observed a single time. Notes on the study in general: The naive, central memory and Treg TCRB repertoires looked more alike in patients than they did in healthy donors.

The chain combines TRBV28 with TRBJ1-5; maybe TRBD1 (6 bases). This TCR was recovered from a man between 18 and 29 years old in good health. Sequenced: naive CD4+ T cells from blood. The CDR3 protein is CASDPGGHNQPQHF. The CDR3 nucleotides are TGTGCCAGCGACCCGGGGGGCCACAATCAGCCCCAGCATTTT.